A single sample is the source of the 29 T cell receptor beta chains below, sequenced in a study of blood T cell repertoires in COVID-19. Assay used: immunoSEQ multiplex PCR; TCRdb lists only in-frame clones, some missing. There are 150,000 to 200,000 clones in the sample; roughly 90% occur only once, and around 20% lies in the top ten. Sample: peripheral blood. The receptors stem from a man aged 65 to 79 with active or convalescent COVID-19.

This chain connects TRBV27 to TRBJ2-5; D remains unclear. This CDR3 is built from 15 residues. The ends were cut back, 2 bases at V and 5 bases at J, with 15 bases in the middle. Germline V gene lookup returns CDR1 MNHEY and CDR2 SMNVEV (reference sequence). CDR3 DNA sequence: TGTGCCAGCAGTTTAGACAACGCCAGGTTCGAGACCCAGTACTTC. This codes for CASSLDNARFETQYF.

This chain joins TRBV7-2 and TRBJ1-5; a possible D gene is TRBD1 (5 bases). The CDR3 consists of 15 residues. Germline V lookup: CDR1 SGHTA, CDR2 FQGNSA. V lost 2 bases and J 7 bases, leaving 15 bases between the germline ends. Here the CDR3 DNA reads TGTGCCAGCAGCTTAAGGGGAGGGGAGGGACAGCCCCAGCATTTT. Translation gives CASSLRGGEGQPQHF.

This clone was observed once. The rearrangement uses TRBV18 and TRBJ1-5; D is possibly TRBD1 (6 bases). Trimming took off 2 bases at V and 5 bases at J, with 13 bases between the two ends. Germline V gene lookup returns CDR1 KGHSH and CDR2 LQKENI. This CDR3 is 15 amino acids long. CDR3 coding DNA: TGTGCCAGCTCACCAACGGGGGGGGCGGATCAGCCCCAGCATTTT. Translating it yields CASSPTGGADQPQHF.

This clone was counted a single time. The chain recombines TRBV2 with TRBJ2-5; 9 bases line up with TRBD2. V dropped 3 bases and J dropped 4; count of bases not matched to a gene: 15. This CDR3 comprises 18 residues. CDR1 SNHLY and CDR2 FYNNEI come from the germline V gene. The CDR3 region is CASSDGRLAGEGGETQYF. CDR3 nucleotides: TGTGCCAGCAGTGACGGCCGATTAGCGGGAGAAGGGGGAGAGACCCAGTACTTC.

This clone turned up a few times. The chain carries TRBV5-4 and TRBJ2-1, with 9 bases fitting TRBD2. The CDR3 length is 15 residues. In germline, CDR1 is SGHNT, CDR2 YYREEE (reference sequence). J gave up 8 bases and V 4 bases, and 10 bases lay outside the gene matches. CDR3 in DNA: TGTGCCAGCAGCCCCGTGAGCCTAGCGGGGCATGAGCAGTTCTTC. Protein product: CASSPVSLAGHEQFF.

V is TRBV7-6 and J is TRBJ1-2, with 7 bases fitting TRBD1. Germline V CDR1 and CDR2: SGHVS, FNYEAQ. The CDR3 has 16 residues. V dropped 2 bases and J dropped 7; count of bases not matched to a gene: 13. The CDR3 coding sequence is TGTGCCAGCAGCTTACTGTCCTGGGACAGCCAAGTTGGCTACACCTTC. It encodes CASSLLSWDSQVGYTF.

The CDR3 nucleotides read TGTGCCAGCAGCTTAGGCAGGGCCCACACCTTC. Encoded protein: CASSLGRAHTF. The V call is TRBV7-9, the J call TRBJ1-2; maybe TRBD1 (5 bases). Germline V gives CDR1 SEHNR, CDR2 FQNEAQ (reference sequence). The CDR3 runs to 11 residues. Trimming took off 1 base at V and 12 bases at J, with 9 bases between the two ends.

V gene TRBV6-2 or TRBV6-3 combines with J gene TRBJ1-1; maybe TRBD1 (6 bases). Germline V gene sequence: CDR1 MNHEY, CDR2 SVGEGT. V was cut by 4 bases and J by 4 bases, with 10 bases left in between. This CDR3 contains 13 residues. The CDR3 DNA is TGTGCCAGCAGTTCTACAGGGTTCACTGAAGCTTTCTTT. Translating it yields CASSSTGFTEAFF.

The chain combines TRBV7-3 with TRBJ2-1; the match to TRBD2 covers 10 bases. The junction had 5 bases not matched to a gene; V was cut back by 1 base and J by 2 bases. The CDR3 length is 17 residues. Germline loops: CDR1 SGHTA, CDR2 FQGTGA. CDR3 nucleotides: TGTGCCAGCAGCTTAAGACTTGGGACTAGCGCCTACAATGAGCAGTTCTTC. It translates to CASSLRLGTSAYNEQFF.

The chain combines TRBV30 with TRBJ2-5, with 11 bases fitting TRBD2. The CDR3 runs to 15 residues. Unmatched junction bases numbered 5, after V lost 4 bases and J lost 1 base. The germline CDR1 and CDR2 sequences are GTSNPN and SVGIG (reference sequence). CDR3 residues: CAWKPGLAGQETQYF. The CDR3 region has the DNA TGTGCCTGGAAGCCTGGACTAGCGGGCCAAGAGACCCAGTACTTC.

The CDR3 spells CASSFLTNSPLHF. The CDR3 nucleotides are TGTGCCAGCAGCTTCCTAACTAATTCACCCCTCCACTTT. The chain is built from TRBV11-2 and TRBJ1-6, with D uncertain. The CDR3 totals 13 residues. Deletions cut 3 bases from V and 6 bases from J, with 6 bases between. Germline V CDR1 and CDR2: SGHAT, FQNNGV.

The chain joins TRBV10-3 to TRBJ2-1; TRBD2 matches at 7 bases. The CDR3 consists of 15 residues. After removal of 3 bases from V and 4 bases from J, the junction contained 6 bases not matched to a gene. Germline assignment: CDR1 ENHRY and CDR2 SYGVKD. The CDR3 nucleotides are TGTGCCATCAGTGACGATGCGGGAGAGTACAATGAGCAGTTCTTC. Translated, it gives CAISDDAGEYNEQFF.

This clone was seen repeatedly, ten times or more. This chain joins TRBV4-3 and TRBJ1-1, with 11 positions matching TRBD1. With V trimmed by 2 bases and J by 6 bases, 5 bases remained unmatched. This CDR3 region has 15 residues. Germline V lookup: CDR1 LGHNA, CDR2 YSLEER. The chain's CDR3 is CASSQKDRGRAEAFF. DNA for the CDR3: TGCGCCAGCAGCCAAAAGGACAGGGGGCGCGCTGAAGCTTTCTTT.

The V gene is TRBV4-3, the J gene TRBJ2-2, with TRBD2 as a possible D gene (5 bases). V lost 1 base, J lost 2 bases, and 14 bases lay in between. CDR3 length: 17 amino acids. The germline V gene encodes CDR1 LGHNA and CDR2 YSLEER. CDR3 sequence reads: CASSQGASGFNTGELFF. DNA for the CDR3: TGCGCCAGCAGCCAAGGGGCCAGCGGATTTAACACCGGGGAGCTGTTTTTT.

This clone has just a few counts. This rearrangement joins TRBV7-9 to TRBJ2-5; weak D call: TRBD2 (6 bases). This CDR3 has 14 residues. Trimming cost V 4 bases and J 5 bases, with 14 bases left between them. Germline V gene lookup returns CDR1 SEHNR and CDR2 FQNEAQ (reference sequence). CDR3 in amino acids: CASSSGLRKETQYF. The CDR3 nucleotides read TGTGCCAGCAGCTCGGGACTTCGGAAGGAGACCCAGTACTTC.

Here the CDR3 DNA reads TGTGCCAGCAGCTTAGCGGGGACAACCTACGAGCAGTACTTC. This codes for CASSLAGTTYEQYF. This chain joins TRBV11-3 and TRBJ2-7; TRBD1 might be the D (6 bases). V dropped 1 base and J dropped 2 bases, with 9 bases sitting between them. The CDR3 extends over 14 amino acids. CDR1 is SGHNT, CDR2 YENEEA, per germline.

The CDR3 loop is CASSEGRGYYGYTF. CDR3 coding DNA: TGTGCCAGCAGTGAAGGGCGAGGGTACTATGGCTACACCTTC. V usage is TRBV6-1 and J usage is TRBJ1-2; D not certain. This CDR3 has 14 amino acids. Germline V CDR1 and CDR2: MNHNS, SASEGT. Trimming cost V 1 base and J 3 bases, with 9 bases left between them.

The V gene is TRBV27, the J gene TRBJ2-1, with D perhaps matching TRBD1 (5 bases). This CDR3 comprises 13 residues. Germline CDR1 reads MNHEY; CDR2 reads SMNVEV (reference sequence). Trimming removed 6 bases from V and 4 bases from J, with 10 bases in between. The DNA for the CDR3 is TGTGCCAGCAGCCCTAGGGGATACAATGAGCAGTTCTTC. Translation gives CASSPRGYNEQFF.

This clone was recorded many times. This chain's CDR3 is CASSLAWRGRGNEQFF. CDR3 DNA sequence: TGCGCCAGCAGCTTGGCCTGGCGGGGCCGGGGAAATGAGCAGTTCTTC. This chain uses TRBV5-1 with TRBJ2-1; tentatively, D is TRBD2 (6 bases). The germline V gene encodes CDR1 SGHRS and CDR2 YFSETQ. CDR3 size: 16 residues. Trimming left V 0 bases short and J 7 bases short, with 17 bases between.

This clone showed up just once. The CDR3 reads CSARTDMNTEAFF. DNA for the CDR3: TGCAGCGCCCGGACAGACATGAACACTGAAGCTTTCTTT. The V and J genes are TRBV29-1 and TRBJ1-1; D perhaps matches TRBD1 (6 bases). The CDR3 has 13 residues. CDR1 is SQVTM, CDR2 ANQGSEA, per germline. V was clipped by 7 bases and J by 0 bases, with 12 bases between them.

This chain links TRBV5-1 with TRBJ1-1, with D perhaps TRBD1 (6 bases). This CDR3 comprises 16 residues. The germline V gene has CDR1 SGHRS and CDR2 YFSETQ. V lost 2 bases, J lost 5 bases, and 19 bases lay in between. The CDR3 DNA is TGCGCCAGCAGCTTAATCCCTCCGCAAAGGGGGACTGAAGCTTTCTTT. Protein product: CASSLIPPQRGTEAFF.

The genes are TRBV9 and TRBJ1-1; D is ambiguous. The V and J ends lost 3 bases and 0 bases respectively, with 18 bases between them. The CDR3 consists of 17 residues. Per the germline V gene, CDR1 is SGDLS and CDR2 is YYNGEE. This chain's CDR3 is CASSGRVNTKMNTEAFF. In DNA, the CDR3 is TGTGCCAGCAGCGGACGGGTAAATACAAAAATGAACACTGAAGCTTTCTTT.

The CDR3 sequence: CASSQGWTGESSQHF. DNA for the CDR3: TGTGCCAGCAGCCAAGGTTGGACAGGAGAAAGTTCGCAGCATTTT. The chain carries TRBV3-1 (or the pseudogene TRBV3-2) and TRBJ1-5; 7 bases map to TRBD1. With V trimmed by 1 base and J by 13 bases, 13 bases remained unmatched. CDR3 length: 15 residues. CDR1 and CDR2 from the germline V gene are LGHDT and YNNKEL (reference sequence).

The rearrangement joins TRBV27 to TRBJ1-2; unclear D gene. Between the trimmed V and J ends, which lost 3 bases and 4 bases, there was a span of 15 bases. This CDR3 region has 15 residues. Germline V gene lookup returns CDR1 MNHEY and CDR2 SMNVEV (reference sequence). CDR3 in DNA: TGTGCCAGCAGTTTCGGGGTCAAAGGTAGCTATGGCTACACCTTC. Protein product: CASSFGVKGSYGYTF.

This chain joins TRBV7-6 and TRBJ1-3; unclear D gene. V lost 3 bases and J lost 2, with 14 bases in between. Per germline, CDR1 SGHVS and CDR2 FNYEAQ. The CDR3 sequence is 16 residues long. The CDR3: CASSFLEGGTGNTIYF. CDR3 DNA sequence: TGTGCCAGCAGCTTCTTAGAGGGAGGCACTGGAAACACCATATATTTT. Filled out from reference TRBV7-6 and TRBJ1-3, the complete variable domain reads GAGVSQSPRYKVTKRGQDVALRCDPISGHVSLYWYRQALGQGPEFLTYFNYEAQQDKSGLPNDRFSAERPEGSISTLTIQRTEQRDSAMYRCASSFLEGGTGNTIYFGEGSWLTVV.

CDR3 protein: CASSSWTGGTDTQYF. The DNA for the CDR3 is TGTGCCAGCAGCTCCTGGACAGGGGGAACAGATACGCAGTATTTT. The chain carries TRBV7-8 and TRBJ2-3, with 10 bases lining up with TRBD1. The germline gives CDR1 SGHVS, CDR2 FQNEAQ. The trim removed 4 bases at V and 3 bases at J, leaving 4 bases unmatched. The CDR3 is 15 residues long.

The chain combines TRBV29-1 with TRBJ1-2; no reliable D call. This CDR3 spans 12 amino acids. The ends were cut back, 4 bases at V and 4 bases at J, with 10 bases in the middle. Per the germline V gene, CDR1 is SQVTM and CDR2 is ANQGSEA. This chain's CDR3 is CSVVSTSYGYTF. In DNA form, the CDR3 reads TGCAGCGTTGTGTCGACTTCCTATGGCTACACCTTC.

The J gene is TRBJ1-4, the V gene TRBV27; 7 nucleotides match TRBD1. The germline V gene has CDR1 MNHEY and CDR2 SMNVEV (reference sequence). V was clipped by 4 bases and J by 7 bases; unmatched bases: 6. The CDR3 length is 14 residues. CDR3: CASSYQGVGEKLFF. CDR3 in DNA: TGTGCCAGCAGTTACCAGGGGGTGGGTGAAAAACTGTTTTTT.

This rearrangement joins TRBV12-3 or TRBV12-4 to TRBJ2-1; 9 bases agree with TRBD1. The V gene end was trimmed by 6 bases and the J gene end by 12 bases; junction bases not matched to a gene: 3. This CDR3 region has 11 residues. CDR3 protein: CASSPGQGQFF. CDR3 nucleotide sequence: TGTGCCAGCAGCCCGGGACAGGGGCAGTTCTTC.